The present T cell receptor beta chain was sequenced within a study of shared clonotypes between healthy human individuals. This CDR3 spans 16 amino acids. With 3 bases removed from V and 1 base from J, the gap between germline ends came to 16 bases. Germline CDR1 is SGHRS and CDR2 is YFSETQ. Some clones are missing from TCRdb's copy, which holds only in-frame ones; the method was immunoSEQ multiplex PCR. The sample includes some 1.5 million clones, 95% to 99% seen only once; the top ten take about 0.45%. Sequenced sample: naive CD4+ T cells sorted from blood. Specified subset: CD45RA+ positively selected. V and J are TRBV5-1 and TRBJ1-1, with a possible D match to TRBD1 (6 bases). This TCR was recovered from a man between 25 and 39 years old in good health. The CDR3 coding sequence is TGCGCCAGCAGCTGGGACAAAGGAGGGACGAACACTGAAGCTTTCTTT. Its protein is CASSWDKGGTNTEAFF.